These T cell receptor beta chains were read from a single sample in a study of blood T cell repertoires in COVID-19. The table came from immunoSEQ multiplex PCR; TCRdb's copy has only in-frame clones and leaves some out. The data contain 85,000 to 110,000 clones, around nine tenths of them singletons. Sequencing input: peripheral blood. The receptors originated from a man in his fifties in a cohort sampled during active COVID-19. Both conserved end residues are part of each CDR3. D genes are given only for firm matches. The listing skips clone size in some rows; elsewhere it reads once, few, many or a size class.

abundance	v_gene	j_gene	d_gene	len	CDR3aa	CDR3nt
-	TRBV11-2	TRBJ2-1	TRBD2	15	CASSMGSGGHNEQFF	TGTGCCAGCAGCATGGGATCGGGGGGGCACAATGAGCAGTTCTTC
-	TRBV3-1/TRBV3-2	TRBJ2-3	-	16	CASSLRTGRERGTQYF	TGTGCCAGCAGCCTCCGGACAGGGAGGGAGAGGGGTACGCAGTATTTT
-	TRBV19	TRBJ2-4	-	15	CASSIVVSGGDIQYF	TGTGCCAGTAGTATAGTGGTTAGCGGAGGAGACATTCAGTACTTC
-	TRBV7-9	TRBJ1-4	TRBD1	17	CASSLGLLQGEYEKLFF	TGTGCCAGCAGCTTAGGCCTCCTCCAGGGGGAGTACGAAAAACTGTTTTTT
-	TRBV10-2	TRBJ2-7	TRBD1	18	CASSEIPGQGEQVHEQYF	TGCGCCAGCAGTGAGATACCGGGACAGGGGGAACAGGTCCACGAGCAGTACTTC
-	TRBV11-3	TRBJ2-5	TRBD1	20	CASSPPTGYKSRGLGETQYF	TGTGCCAGCAGCCCACCCACGGGGTACAAATCCAGGGGGCTGGGAGAGACCCAGTACTTC
-	TRBV5-1	TRBJ1-2	-	15	CASSLAVVQGYGYTF	TGCGCCAGCAGCTTGGCGGTCGTACAGGGCTATGGCTACACCTTC
-	TRBV5-4	TRBJ2-3	TRBD2	13	CASSRTSADTQYF	TGTGCCAGCAGTCGGACTAGCGCAGATACGCAGTATTTT
-	TRBV10-3	TRBJ2-1	-	14	CAISETARGNEQFF	TGTGCCATCAGTGAAACCGCTAGGGGCAATGAGCAGTTCTTC
-	TRBV11-2	TRBJ2-1	-	15	CASSLVEGGYNEQFF	TGTGCCAGCAGCTTAGTAGAAGGCGGTTACAATGAGCAGTTCTTC
-	TRBV4-3	TRBJ1-2	-	15	CASSLGPRADYGYTF	TGCGCCAGCAGCCTAGGTCCCAGGGCGGACTATGGCTACACCTTC
-	TRBV6-1	TRBJ2-3	TRBD2	15	CASNEAGGWEDTQYF	TGTGCCAGCAATGAAGCGGGGGGATGGGAAGATACGCAGTATTTT
-	TRBV6-5	TRBJ2-3	TRBD2	16	CASSYSMAGGTDTQYF	TGTGCCAGCAGTTACTCGATGGCGGGGGGAACGGATACGCAGTATTTT
-	TRBV2	TRBJ1-1	-	13	CASATQVDTEAFF	TGTGCCAGCGCGACCCAGGTGGACACTGAAGCTTTCTTT
-	TRBV3-1/TRBV3-2	TRBJ2-1	TRBD2	14	CASKLAGGPDEQFF	TGTGCCAGCAAACTAGCGGGGGGGCCAGATGAGCAGTTCTTC
-	TRBV4-1	TRBJ2-7	-	14	CASSQDRGSDEQYF	TGCGCCAGCAGCCAAGACAGGGGCTCCGACGAGCAGTACTTC
once	TRBV5-1	TRBJ2-3	-	12	CASSQQGDTQYF	TGCGCCAGCAGCCAGCAGGGAGATACGCAGTATTTT
-	TRBV19	TRBJ1-6	-	14	CASQSQADRSPLHF	TGTGCCAGTCAGAGCCAGGCAGACCGATCACCCCTCCACTTT
once	TRBV6-1	TRBJ2-5	-	15	CASSEMSRAQETQYF	TGTGCCAGCAGTGAAATGTCGCGGGCCCAAGAGACCCAGTACTTC
-	TRBV6-2/TRBV6-3	TRBJ2-5	TRBD2	16	CASSPLAGAVKETQYF	TGTGCCAGCAGCCCACTAGCGGGGGCGGTAAAGGAGACCCAGTACTTC
once	TRBV7-9	TRBJ1-1	-	15	CASSPRMVSNTEAFF	TGTGCCAGCAGCCCGAGGATGGTATCGAACACTGAAGCTTTCTTT
-	TRBV3-1/TRBV3-2	TRBJ2-2	-	16	CASSQDSFRGSGELFF	TGTGCCAGCAGCCAAGATTCATTTCGGGGGTCCGGGGAGCTGTTTTTT
-	TRBV3-1/TRBV3-2	TRBJ1-4	-	16	CASSQGAQAGNEKLFF	TGTGCCAGCAGCCAAGGGGCCCAGGCCGGTAATGAAAAACTGTTTTTT
-	TRBV25-1	TRBJ2-4	TRBD1	15	CASSPGQGALNIQYF	TGTGCCAGCAGCCCGGGACAGGGGGCTTTAAACATTCAGTACTTC